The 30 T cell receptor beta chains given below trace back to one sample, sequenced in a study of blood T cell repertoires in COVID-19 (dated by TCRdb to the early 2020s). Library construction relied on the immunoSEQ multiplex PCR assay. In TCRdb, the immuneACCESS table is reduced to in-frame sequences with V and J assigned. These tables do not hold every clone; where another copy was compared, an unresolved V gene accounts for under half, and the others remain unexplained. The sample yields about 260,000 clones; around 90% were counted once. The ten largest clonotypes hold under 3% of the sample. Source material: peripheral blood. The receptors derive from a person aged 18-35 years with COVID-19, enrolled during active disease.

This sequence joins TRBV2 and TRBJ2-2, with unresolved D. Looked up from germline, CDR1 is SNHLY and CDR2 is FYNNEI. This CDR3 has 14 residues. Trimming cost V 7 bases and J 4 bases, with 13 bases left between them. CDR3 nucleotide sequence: TGTGCCAGCAATAGCCAGCGATTCACCGGGGAGCTGTTTTTT. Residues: CASNSQRFTGELFF.

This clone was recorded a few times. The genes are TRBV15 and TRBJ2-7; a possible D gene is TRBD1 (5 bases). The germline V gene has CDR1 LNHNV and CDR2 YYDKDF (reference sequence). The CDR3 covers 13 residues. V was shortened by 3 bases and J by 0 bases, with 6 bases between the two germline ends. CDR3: CATSSRASYEQYF. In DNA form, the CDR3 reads TGTGCCACCAGCAGCAGGGCCTCCTACGAGCAGTACTTC.

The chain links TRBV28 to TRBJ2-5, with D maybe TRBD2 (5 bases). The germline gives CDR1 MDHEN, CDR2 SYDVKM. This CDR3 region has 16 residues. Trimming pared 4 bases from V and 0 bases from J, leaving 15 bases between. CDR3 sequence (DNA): TGTGCCAGCAGTTCCCCAGTCGGGGTTGACCAAGAGACCCAGTACTTC. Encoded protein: CASSSPVGVDQETQYF.

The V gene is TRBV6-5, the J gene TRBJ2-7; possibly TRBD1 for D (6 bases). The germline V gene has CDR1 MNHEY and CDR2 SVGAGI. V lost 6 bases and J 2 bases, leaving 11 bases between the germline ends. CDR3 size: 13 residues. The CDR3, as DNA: TGTGCCAGCAGCGATCAGGGGCCCTACGAGCAGTACTTC. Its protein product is CASSDQGPYEQYF.

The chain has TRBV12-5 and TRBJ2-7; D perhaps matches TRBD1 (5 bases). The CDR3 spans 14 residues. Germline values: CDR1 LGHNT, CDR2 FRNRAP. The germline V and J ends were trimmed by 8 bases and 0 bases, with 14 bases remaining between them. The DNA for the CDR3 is TGTGCTAGTCTGGACATTTCAAGCTCCTACGAGCAGTACTTC. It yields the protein CASLDISSSYEQYF.

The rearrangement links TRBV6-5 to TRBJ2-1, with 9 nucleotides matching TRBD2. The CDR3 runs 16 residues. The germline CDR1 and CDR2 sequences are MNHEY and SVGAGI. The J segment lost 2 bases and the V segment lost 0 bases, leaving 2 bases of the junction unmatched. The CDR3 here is CASSYSLAGTYNEQFF. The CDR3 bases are TGTGCCAGCAGTTACTCCCTAGCGGGGACCTACAATGAGCAGTTCTTC.

Here the CDR3 reads CASRNGGTGNGYTF. The DNA for the CDR3 is TGTGCCAGCAGGAATGGTGGGACAGGGAATGGCTACACCTTC. This chain links TRBV6-5 with TRBJ1-2, with 9 bases lining up with TRBD1. Germline V gene sequence: CDR1 MNHEY, CDR2 SVGAGI. The CDR3 totals 14 residues. The V and J ends lost 6 bases and 6 bases, in that order; junction bases with no gene match: 8.

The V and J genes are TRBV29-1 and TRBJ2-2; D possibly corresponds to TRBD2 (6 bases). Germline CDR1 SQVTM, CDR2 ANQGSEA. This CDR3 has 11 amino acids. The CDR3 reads CNVTGDGELFF. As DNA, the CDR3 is TGCAACGTGACGGGAGACGGGGAGCTGTTTTTT.

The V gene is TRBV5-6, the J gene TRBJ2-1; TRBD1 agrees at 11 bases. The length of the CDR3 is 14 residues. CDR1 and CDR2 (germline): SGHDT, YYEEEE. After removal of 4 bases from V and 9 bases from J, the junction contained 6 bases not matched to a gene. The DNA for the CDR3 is TGTGCCAGCAGCAGTGGGACAGGGGGACGTGAGCAGTTCTTC. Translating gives CASSSGTGGREQFF.

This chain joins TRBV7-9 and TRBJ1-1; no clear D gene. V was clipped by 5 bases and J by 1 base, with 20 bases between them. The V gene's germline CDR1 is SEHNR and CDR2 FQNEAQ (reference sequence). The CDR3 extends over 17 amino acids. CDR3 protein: CASSAHLLTSGNTEAFF. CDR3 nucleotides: TGTGCCAGCAGCGCGCATCTATTGACAAGCGGGAACACTGAAGCTTTCTTT.

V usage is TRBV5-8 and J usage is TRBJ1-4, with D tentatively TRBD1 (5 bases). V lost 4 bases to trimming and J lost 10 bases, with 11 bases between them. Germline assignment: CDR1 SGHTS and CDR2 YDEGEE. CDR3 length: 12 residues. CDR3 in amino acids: CASSPDQGKLFF. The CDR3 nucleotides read TGTGCCAGCAGCCCTGACCAGGGAAAACTGTTTTTT.

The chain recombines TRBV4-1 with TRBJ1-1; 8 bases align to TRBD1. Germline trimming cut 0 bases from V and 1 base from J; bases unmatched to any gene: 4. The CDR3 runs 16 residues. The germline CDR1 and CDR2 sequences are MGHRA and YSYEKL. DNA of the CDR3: TGCGCCAGCAGCCAAGAAACGGGACAGGCGAACACTGAAGCTTTCTTT. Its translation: CASSQETGQANTEAFF.

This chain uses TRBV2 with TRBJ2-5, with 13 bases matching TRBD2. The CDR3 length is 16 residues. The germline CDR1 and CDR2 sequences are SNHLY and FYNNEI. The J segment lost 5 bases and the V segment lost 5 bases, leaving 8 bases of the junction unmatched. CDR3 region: CASSRGLAGEEETQYF. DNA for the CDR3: TGTGCCAGCAGTCGAGGACTAGCGGGAGAGGAGGAGACCCAGTACTTC. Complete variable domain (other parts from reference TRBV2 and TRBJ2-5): EPEVTQTPSHQVTQMGQEVILRCVPISNHLYFYWYRQILGQKVEFLVSFYNNEISEKSEIFDDQFSVERPDGSNFTLKIRSTKLEDSAMYFCASSRGLAGEEETQYFGPGTRLLVL.

The CDR3 spells CASSTIAGVSYNEQFF. The CDR3 coding sequence is TGTGCCAGTAGTACCATAGCGGGAGTCTCCTACAATGAGCAGTTCTTC. The chain joins TRBV19 to TRBJ2-1; TRBD2 matches 9 bases. The CDR3 is 16 residues long. The germline V gene encodes CDR1 LNHDA and CDR2 SQIVND (reference sequence). V trimming: 4 bases; J trimming: 0 bases; junction bases outside the gene matches: 4.

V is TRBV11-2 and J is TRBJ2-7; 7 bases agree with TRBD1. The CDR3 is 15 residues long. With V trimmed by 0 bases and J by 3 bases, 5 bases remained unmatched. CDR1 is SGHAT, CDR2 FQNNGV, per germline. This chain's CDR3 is CASSLDLGQSYEQYF. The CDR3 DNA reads TGTGCCAGCAGCTTAGACTTGGGACAGAGCTACGAGCAGTACTTC. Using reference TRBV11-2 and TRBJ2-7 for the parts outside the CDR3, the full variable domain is EAGVAQSPRYKIIEKRQSVAFWCNPISGHATLYWYQQILGQGPKLLIQFQNNGVVDDSQLPKDRFSAERLKGVDSTLKIQPAKLEDSAVYLCASSLDLGQSYEQYFGPGTRLTVT.

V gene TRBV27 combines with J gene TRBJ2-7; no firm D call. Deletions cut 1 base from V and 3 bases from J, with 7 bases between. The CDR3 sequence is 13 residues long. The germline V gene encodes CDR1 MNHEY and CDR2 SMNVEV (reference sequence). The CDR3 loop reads CASSLFPFYEQYF. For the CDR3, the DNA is TGTGCCAGCAGTTTATTCCCCTTCTACGAGCAGTACTTC.

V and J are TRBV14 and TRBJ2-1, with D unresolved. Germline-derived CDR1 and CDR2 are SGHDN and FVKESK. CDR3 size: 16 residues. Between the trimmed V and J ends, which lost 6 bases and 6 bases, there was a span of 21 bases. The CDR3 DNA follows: TGTGCCAGCAGTCACCCCCCCGGTTGGTCTCTCAATGAGCAGTTCTTC. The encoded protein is CASSHPPGWSLNEQFF.

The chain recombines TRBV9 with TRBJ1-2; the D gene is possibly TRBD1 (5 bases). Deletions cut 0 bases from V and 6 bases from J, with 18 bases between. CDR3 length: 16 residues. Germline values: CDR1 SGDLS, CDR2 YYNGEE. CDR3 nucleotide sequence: TGTGCCAGCAGCGTAGCCGATTGGGGGGTTGACGATGGCTACACCTTC. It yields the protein CASSVADWGVDDGYTF.

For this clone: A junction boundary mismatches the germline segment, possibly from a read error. The CDR3 nucleotides are TGTGCCAGCAGGGAAGGATCACTCCAAGAGACCCAGTACTTC. This encodes CASREGSLQETQYF. The chain recombines TRBV2 with TRBJ2-5; D gene ambiguous. The CDR3 has 14 residues. Per the germline V gene, CDR1 is SNHLY and CDR2 is FYNNEI.

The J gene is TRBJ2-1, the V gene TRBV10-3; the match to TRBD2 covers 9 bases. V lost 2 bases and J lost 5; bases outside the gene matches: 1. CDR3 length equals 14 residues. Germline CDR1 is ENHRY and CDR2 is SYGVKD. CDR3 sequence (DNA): TGTGCCATCAGTGAGGCTAGCGGGGACAATGAGCAGTTCTTC. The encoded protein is CAISEASGDNEQFF.

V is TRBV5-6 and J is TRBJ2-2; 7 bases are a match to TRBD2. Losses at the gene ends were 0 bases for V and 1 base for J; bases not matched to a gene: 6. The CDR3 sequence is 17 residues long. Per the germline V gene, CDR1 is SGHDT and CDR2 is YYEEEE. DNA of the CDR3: TGTGCCAGCAGCTTGGTGATGCCTAGCGGGAACACCGGGGAGCTGTTTTTT. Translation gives CASSLVMPSGNTGELFF. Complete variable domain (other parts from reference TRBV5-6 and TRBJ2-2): DAGVTQSPTHLIKTRGQQVTLRCSPKSGHDTVSWYQQALGQGPQFIFQYYEEEERQRGNFPDRFSGHQFPNYSSELNVNALLLGDSALYLCASSLVMPSGNTGELFFGEGSRLTVL.

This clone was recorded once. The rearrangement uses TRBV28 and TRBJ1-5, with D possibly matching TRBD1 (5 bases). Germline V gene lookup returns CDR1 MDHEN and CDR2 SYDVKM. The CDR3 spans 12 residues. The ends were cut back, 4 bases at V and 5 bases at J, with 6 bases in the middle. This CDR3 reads CASSSTDQPQHF. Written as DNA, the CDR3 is TGTGCCAGCAGTTCGACAGATCAGCCCCAGCATTTT. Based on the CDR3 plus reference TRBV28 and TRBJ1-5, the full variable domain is DVKVTQSSRYLVKRTGEKVFLECVQDMDHENMFWYRQDPGLGLRLIYFSYDVKMKEKGDIPEGYSVSREKKERFSLILESASTNQTSMYLCASSSTDQPQHFGDGTRLSIL.

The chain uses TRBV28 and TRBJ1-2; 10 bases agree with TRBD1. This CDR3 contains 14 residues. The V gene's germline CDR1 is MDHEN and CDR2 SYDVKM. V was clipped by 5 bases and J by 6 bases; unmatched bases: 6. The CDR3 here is CASSVTGGLDGYTF. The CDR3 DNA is TGTGCCAGCAGTGTGACAGGGGGCCTGGATGGCTACACCTTC.

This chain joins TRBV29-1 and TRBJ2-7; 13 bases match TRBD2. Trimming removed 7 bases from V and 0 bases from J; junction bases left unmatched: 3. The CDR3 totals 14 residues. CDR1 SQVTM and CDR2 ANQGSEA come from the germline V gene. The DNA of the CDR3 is TGCAGCGCCAGGACTAGCGGGAGCTCCTACGAGCAGTACTTC. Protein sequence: CSARTSGSSYEQYF.

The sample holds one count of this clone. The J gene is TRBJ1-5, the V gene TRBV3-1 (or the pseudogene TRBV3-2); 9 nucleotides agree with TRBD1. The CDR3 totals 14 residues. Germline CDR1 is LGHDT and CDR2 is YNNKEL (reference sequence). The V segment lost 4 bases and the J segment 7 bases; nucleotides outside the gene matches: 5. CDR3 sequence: CASSLTTGGQPQHF. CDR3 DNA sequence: TGTGCCAGCAGCCTAACCACAGGGGGCCAGCCCCAGCATTTT.

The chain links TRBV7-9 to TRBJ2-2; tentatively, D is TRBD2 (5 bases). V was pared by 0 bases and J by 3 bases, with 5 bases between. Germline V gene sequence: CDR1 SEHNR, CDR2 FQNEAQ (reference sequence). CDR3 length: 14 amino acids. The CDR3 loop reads CASSLARDTGELFF. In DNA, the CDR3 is TGTGCCAGCAGCTTAGCGAGGGACACCGGGGAGCTGTTTTTT.

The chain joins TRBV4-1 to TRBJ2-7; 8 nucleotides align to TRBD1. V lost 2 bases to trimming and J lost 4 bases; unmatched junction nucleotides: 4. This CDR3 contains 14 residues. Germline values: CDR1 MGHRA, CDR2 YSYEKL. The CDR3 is CASSQQGAGYEQYF. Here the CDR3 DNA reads TGCGCCAGCAGCCAACAGGGGGCGGGGTACGAGCAGTACTTC.

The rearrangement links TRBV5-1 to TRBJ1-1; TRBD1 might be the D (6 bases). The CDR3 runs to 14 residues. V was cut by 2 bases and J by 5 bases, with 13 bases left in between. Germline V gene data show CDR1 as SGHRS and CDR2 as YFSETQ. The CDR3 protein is CASSLGGARTEAFF. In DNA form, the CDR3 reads TGCGCCAGCAGCTTAGGGGGGGCAAGAACTGAAGCTTTCTTT.

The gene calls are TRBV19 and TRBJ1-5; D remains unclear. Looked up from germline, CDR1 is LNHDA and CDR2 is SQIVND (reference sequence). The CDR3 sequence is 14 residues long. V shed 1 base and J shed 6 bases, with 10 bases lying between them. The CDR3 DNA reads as TGTGCCAGTAGTATAGCCCCACCGGGTCAGCCCCAGCATTTT. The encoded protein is CASSIAPPGQPQHF.

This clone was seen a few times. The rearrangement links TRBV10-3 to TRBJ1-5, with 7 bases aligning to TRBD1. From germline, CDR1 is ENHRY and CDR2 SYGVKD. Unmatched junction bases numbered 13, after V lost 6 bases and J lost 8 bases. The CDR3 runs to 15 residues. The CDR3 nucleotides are TGTGCCATCAGACCGGGACAGCAAGTGTTAGAGCCCCAGCATTTT. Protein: CAIRPGQQVLEPQHF.